These 14 T cell receptor delta chains share one sample of origin, sequenced in a study of γδ T cells in repeated Plasmodium falciparum infection. TCRdb redid the clone calls on the multiplex PCR reads with CATT. The profile shows roughly 93,000 delta-chain clones, over 0.9% of them singletons. Gammadelta T cells were flow-sorted from PBMC into Vgamma9/Vdelta2+ and Vdelta2-negative populations for bulk analysis. Sequencing used gamma-delta T cells from blood. Every receptor here comes from a pool of human donors (malaria-infected and uninfected, not separated).

This clone was seen only a few times. Since a far larger clone is one base different, this is likely a read error. This sample includes further DNA sequences coding for the same CDR3. The J gene has no call, while the V gene is TRDV1; the D call in the table, TRDD3, was not verified against the DNA. The CDR3 loop spans 20 amino acids. CDR1 is TSWWSYY, CDR2 QGS, per germline. CDR3 in amino acids: CALGDHTQNWGPAHTDKLIF. In nucleotides, the CDR3 is TGTGCTCTTGGGGACCACACCCAAAACTGGGGGCCCGCTCACACCGATAAGCTCATCTTT.

There are a few counts of this clone. TCRdb shows a much larger clone's protein in place of this DNA's translation, and the two differ at residue 6, likely through a read error; the protein shown is translated from the DNA. The gene calls are TRDV1 and TRDJ3; D unresolved. The J gene comes from matching the DNA to germline here; TCRdb lacks it. Trimming shortened V by 4 bases and J by 2 bases, and 12 bases separated the two germline ends. The germline V gene has CDR1 TSWWSYY and CDR2 QGS. The CDR3 is 17 amino acids. The CDR3 DNA sequence: TGTGCTCTTGGGGTAGACCACAGGCCCTGGGACACCCGACAGATGTTTTTC. It encodes CALGVDHRPWDTRQMFF.

This clone was counted between two and nine times. The TCRdb protein, from a much larger clone, departs from this DNA's translation at residue 16, likely by read error; the protein shown derives from the DNA. The J gene is TRDJ1, the V gene TRDV1; 12 bases are shared with TRDD3. No J gene was available from TCRdb, and it was assigned here by a germline match of the DNA. This CDR3 is 19 amino acids long. CDR1 is TSWWSYY, CDR2 QGS, per germline. Here the CDR3 reads CALGVIPTGGYISADRLIF. The CDR3 DNA reads TGTGCTCTTGGGGTTATTCCTACTGGGGGATACATAAGCGCCGATAGACTCATCTTT.

A few counts support this clone. A read error is the likely source, as a far larger clone sits one nucleotide away. The sample has other DNA sequences that encode this CDR3 too. The V and J genes are TRDV1 and TRDJ1; 8 bases line up with TRDD3. The J gene, left out of TCRdb, was set here by checking the DNA against germline. This CDR3 is built from 17 residues. After removal of 3 bases from V and 9 bases from J, the junction contained 18 bases not matched to a gene. Germline CDR1 reads TSWWSYY; CDR2 reads QGS. The CDR3 sequence is CALGDHSCYWGVRQLIF. The CDR3 DNA sequence: TGTGCTCTTGGGGATCACTCTTGTTACTGGGGGGTCCGGCAACTCATCTTT.

This clone was recorded a few times. TCRdb's protein for this DNA is that of a much larger clone and differs from the translation at residue 5, likely a read error; the protein shown is the DNA translation. V gene TRDV2 combines with J gene TRDJ3; a possible D gene is TRDD3 (5 bases). CDR3 size: 17 residues. V lost 3 bases to trimming and J lost 9 bases, with 20 bases between them. Germline values: CDR1 GEAIGNYY, CDR2 EKD. CDR3 amino acids: CACDAVSGGLFTRQMFF. The CDR3 nucleotides are TGTGCCTGTGACGCCGTCTCCGGGGGCCTTTTCACCCGACAGATGTTTTTC.

The table lists this clone with many counts. The TCRdb protein, from a much larger clone, departs from this DNA's translation at residue 6, likely by read error; the protein shown derives from the DNA. The chain combines TRDV2 with TRDJ1; D is possibly TRDD3 (6 bases). TCRdb does not report a J gene; here it was assigned by matching the DNA to germline references. This CDR3 spans 16 amino acids. The germline CDR1 and CDR2 sequences are GEAIGNYY and EKD. Trimming took 3 bases from V and 0 from J, leaving 16 bases between them. The CDR3 spells CACDRPGGNYTDKLIF. For the CDR3, the DNA is TGTGCCTGTGACCGACCGGGGGGGAACTACACCGATAAACTCATCTTT.

Turning to this clone: TCRdb records a much larger clone's protein for this DNA, with a difference at residue 3 that likely arises from a read error; the protein given is the translation of the DNA. The chain carries TRDV2 and TRDJ1; 10 bases line up with TRDD3. TCRdb supplies no J gene; here it was assigned by aligning the nucleotide sequence to germline. Germline V gene sequence: CDR1 GEAIGNYY, CDR2 EKD. The CDR3 totals 18 residues. CDR3 bases: TGTGCCCGTGACACCCCTTTAGGTGGGGGATACCCCACCGATAAACTCATCTTT. Residues: CARDTPLGGGYPTDKLIF.

A note on this clone: A far larger clone is one nucleotide away, so this likely arose from a read error. The identical CDR3 is also encoded by other nucleotide sequences in the sample. This sequence joins TRDV1 and TRDJ1; perhaps TRDD3 as D (6 bases). The J gene, not given by TCRdb, was assigned here from a germline match of the nucleotide sequence. This CDR3 spans 18 amino acids. CDR1 and CDR2 (germline): TSWWSYY, QGS. Deletions cut 5 bases from V and 4 bases from J, with 26 bases between. The CDR3 loop reads CALGTPVLLGDTFDKLIF. The CDR3 bases are TGTGCTCTTGGGACCCCAGTACTACTGGGAGATACTTTCGATAAACTCATCTTT.

This clone turned up a few times. This is likely an artifact of a read error, given a far larger clone one base away. The sample contains more than one DNA sequence encoding this CDR3. Here the V gene is TRDV1, but the J gene went uncalled; the D call in the table, TRDD3, was not verified against the DNA. CDR1 and CDR2 (germline): TSWWSYY, QGS. This CDR3 has 25 residues. CDR3 in amino acids: CALGEGDFLRDPWGKSTRGTDKLIF. CDR3 nucleotides: TGTGCTCTTGGGGAAGGGGACTTCCTACGTGACCCCTGGGGGAAGTCGACCCGAGGCACCGATAAGCTCATCTTT.

This clone was detected only a few times. A read error likely explains this, since a far larger clone differs by one base. Other DNA sequences in the sample encode the same CDR3. The J gene is TRDJ1, the V gene TRDV1, with TRDD3 matching 8 bases. V dropped 4 bases and J dropped 7; count of bases not matched to a gene: 5. Germline lookup yields CDR1 TSWWSYY and CDR2 QGS. This CDR3 has 13 residues. The CDR3: CALGVLGDAKLIF. The DNA of the CDR3 is TGTGCTCTTGGGGTGCTGGGGGACGCTAAACTCATCTTT.

A remark on this clone: This likely stems from a read error, as it lies one base from a far larger clone. Distinct nucleotide sequences in the sample also encode this CDR3. The chain joins TRDV2 to TRDJ1, with 7 bases that match TRDD3. TCRdb is silent on the J gene; assignment here came from matching the DNA to germline. This CDR3 region has 15 residues. Losses at the gene ends were 1 base for V and 5 bases for J; bases not matched to a gene: 9. Germline loops: CDR1 GEAIGNYY, CDR2 EKD. Written as DNA, the CDR3 is TGTGCCTGTGACACAGTGGGGGGATCTAAAGATAAACTCATCTTT. It encodes CACDTVGGSKDKLIF.

This clone showed up just a few times. TCRdb's protein, taken from a much larger clone, differs from this DNA's translation at residue 5, likely owing to a read error; the protein displayed comes from the DNA. The chain uses TRDV1 and TRDJ1; 13 bases are a match to TRDD3. The J gene was missing in TCRdb and was found by matching the end of the DNA to germline. In germline, CDR1 is TSWWSYY, CDR2 QGS. CDR3 size: 21 residues. The V and J ends lost 9 bases and 0 bases, in that order; junction bases with no gene match: 22. The CDR3 DNA reads as TGTGCTCTGCAGCCGGGGCCTCCGTTTACTGGGGGATACGCGTACACCGATAAACTCATCTTT. Translation: CALQPGPPFTGGYAYTDKLIF.

This clone has more than one count but fewer than ten. TCRdb's protein, taken from a much larger clone, differs from this DNA's translation at residue 4, likely owing to a read error; the protein displayed comes from the DNA. V gene TRDV1 combines with J gene TRDJ1; 11 nucleotides align to TRDD3. Germline-derived CDR1 and CDR2 are TSWWSYY and QGS. This CDR3 has 22 amino acids. CDR3 in amino acids: CALRELRPILGDTRTNTDKLIF. The CDR3 nucleotides read TGTGCTCTTAGGGAACTAAGACCCATTCTGGGGGATACCCGTACTAACACCGATAAACTCATCTTT.

This clone turned up a few times. TCRdb records a much larger clone's protein for this DNA, with a difference at residue 12 that likely arises from a read error; the protein given is the translation of the DNA. The chain employs TRDV1 and TRDJ2, with 9 bases fitting TRDD2. Since TCRdb gives no J gene, matching the DNA to germline was used here to assign it. This CDR3 has 22 residues. Germline V CDR1 and CDR2: TSWWSYY, QGS. V lost 1 base, J lost 6 bases, and 24 bases stayed unmatched. As DNA, the CDR3 is TGTGCTCTTGGGGAACCTCCTTCCTACCCCGGGAAGGGGGATCCTAGGTCAGCACAACTCTTCTTT. This encodes CALGEPPSYPGKGDPRSAQLFF.